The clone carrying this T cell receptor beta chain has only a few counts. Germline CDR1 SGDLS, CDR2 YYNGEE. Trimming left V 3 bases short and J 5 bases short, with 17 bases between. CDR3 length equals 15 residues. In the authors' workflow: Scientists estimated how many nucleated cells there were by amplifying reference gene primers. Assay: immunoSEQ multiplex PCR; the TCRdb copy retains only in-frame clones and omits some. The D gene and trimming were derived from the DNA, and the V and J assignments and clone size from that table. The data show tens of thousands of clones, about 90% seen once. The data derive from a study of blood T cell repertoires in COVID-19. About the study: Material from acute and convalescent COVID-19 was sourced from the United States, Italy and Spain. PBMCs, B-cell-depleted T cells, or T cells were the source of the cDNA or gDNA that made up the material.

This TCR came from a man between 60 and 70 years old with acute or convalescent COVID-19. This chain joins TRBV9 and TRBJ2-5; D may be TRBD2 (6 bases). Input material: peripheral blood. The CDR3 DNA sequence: TGTGCCAGCAGCGCCGGGGACTTCCCGAGTGAGACCCAGTACTTC. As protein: CASSAGDFPSETQYF.